The TCR beta chain under discussion was sequenced for a study of T cells in Graves' hyperthyroidism and ophthalmopathy. About this clonotype: The conserved final phenylalanine or tryptophan is absent from the CDR3, which likely points to a read error. It is unclear where the CDR3 begins or ends on the DNA, so no DNA is shown, and the CDR3 is as TCRdb lists it.

The CDR3 length is 14 residues, termini included. Looked up from germline, CDR1 is LNHDA and CDR2 is SQIVND (reference sequence). What was amplified from RNA transcripts were TCR beta CDR3 regions. TCR CDR3 regions were first amplified by RT-PCR with HTBI primers. TCRdb re-analysed the multiplex PCR reads in MiXCR, keeping a single row per CDR3 protein. Of around 56,000 distinct CDR3 sequences in the sample, about 50% were seen once. Clinical symptoms, serum thyroxine and TRAb, thyroid ultrasound and orbital computed tomography together formed the diagnostic basis. The chain is built from TRBV19 and TRBJ2-1; no DNA check was done on the table's D call, TRBD1. Sequenced input: blood. This clonotype originated in a woman in her twenties or thirties with Graves' ophthalmopathy. Here the CDR3 reads CASSMGVMVGELFL.